This T cell receptor beta chain is from a study of chemoradiotherapy in HPV16-positive cancers. Findings and limits, study-wide: The functional HPV-specific definition rests on just two HPV16-positive patients. During treatment, candidate HPV-specific clones and E7-related motifs expanded in tumor.

Sequencing was performed with immunoSEQ multiplex PCR; in TCRdb, only in-frame clones are kept and a portion is missing. This sample has approximately 12,000 clones, with 72% found just once. To note about this clone: Its specificity is not known.

CDR1 is SGDLS and CDR2 is YYNGEE in the germline V gene. The CDR3 extends over 14 amino acids. Trimming took off 0 bases at V and 4 bases at J, with 10 bases between the two ends. Repertoires were sampled repeatedly during chemoradiotherapy. The sample here was taken from a patient who underwent chemoradiotherapy. The chain recombines TRBV9 with TRBJ1-2; D is unresolved. The source of this sequence is a human donor with HPV-associated anogenital cancer. The CDR3 DNA reads TGTGCCAGCAGCGTAGGTTCTCATTCCTATGGCTACACCTTC. As protein: CASSVGSHSYGYTF. Full variable domain (missing parts from reference TRBV9 and TRBJ1-2): DSGVTQTPKHLITATGQRVTLRCSPRSGDLSVYWYQQSLDQGLQFLIQYYNGEERAKGNILERFSAQQFPDLHSELNLSSLELGDSALYFCASSVGSHSYGYTFGSGTRLTVV.